This TCR beta chain came from a study of T cell responses to AZD1222 COVID-19 vaccine. The study's findings and limits: Reports say nearly half of spike-specific TCRs go after unmutated variant regions. In a largely white British group with more females than males, clonal diversity was possibly underestimated.

Profiling relied on immunoSEQ multiplex PCR, and the TCRdb table lists in-frame clones only, not all of them. The sample yields roughly 120,000 clones, roughly 80% seen once. With regard to this clone: The antigen is not known.

There are 15 residues in the CDR3. Germline V gene data show CDR1 as SGHTA and CDR2 as FQGNSA. V lost 1 base, J lost 3 bases, and 13 bases lay in between. The sequenced sample was peripheral blood, obtained on day 0 of AZD1222 vaccination. The V gene is TRBV7-2, the J gene TRBJ2-7, with a weak D call TRBD2 (6 bases). This TCR derives from an adult in good health. The CDR3 protein is CASSLDPSDYYEQYF. In DNA, the CDR3 is TGTGCCAGCAGCTTAGACCCTAGCGATTACTACGAGCAGTACTTC.